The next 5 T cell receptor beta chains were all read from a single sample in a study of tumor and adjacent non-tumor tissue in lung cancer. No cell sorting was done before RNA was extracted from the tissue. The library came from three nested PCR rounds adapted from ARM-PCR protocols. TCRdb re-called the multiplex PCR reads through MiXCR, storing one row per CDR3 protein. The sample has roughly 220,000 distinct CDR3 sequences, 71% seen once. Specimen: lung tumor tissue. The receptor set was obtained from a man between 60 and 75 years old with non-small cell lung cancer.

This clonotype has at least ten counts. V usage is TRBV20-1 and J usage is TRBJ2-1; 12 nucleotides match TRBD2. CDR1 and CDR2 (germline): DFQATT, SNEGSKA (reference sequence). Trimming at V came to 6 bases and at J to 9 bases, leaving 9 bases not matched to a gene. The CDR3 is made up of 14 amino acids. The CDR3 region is CSARGTSGRSEQFF. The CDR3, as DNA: TGCAGTGCCCGTGGTACTAGCGGGAGGAGTGAGCAGTTCTTC.

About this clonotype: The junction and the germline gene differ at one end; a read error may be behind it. Written as DNA, the CDR3 is TGCAGTGCTAGAGTTTCGGGACATATGAAGACCCCGTACTTC. Protein: CSARVSGHMKTPYF. V usage is TRBV20-1 and J usage is TRBJ2-5; D may be TRBD1 (6 bases). This CDR3 comprises 14 residues. Germline V gene data show CDR1 as DFQATT and CDR2 as SNEGSKA (reference sequence).

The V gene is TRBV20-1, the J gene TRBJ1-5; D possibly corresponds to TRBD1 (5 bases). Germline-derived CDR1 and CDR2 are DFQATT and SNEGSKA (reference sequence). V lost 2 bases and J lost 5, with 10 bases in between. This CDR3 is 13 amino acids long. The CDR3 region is CSARQGLDQPQHF. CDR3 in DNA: TGCAGTGCTAGACAGGGTCTGGATCAGCCCCAGCATTTT.

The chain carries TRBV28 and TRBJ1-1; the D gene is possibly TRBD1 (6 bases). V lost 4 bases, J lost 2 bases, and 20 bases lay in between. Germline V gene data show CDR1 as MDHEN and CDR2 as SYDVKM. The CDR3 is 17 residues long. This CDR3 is CASSSPSSQGTNTEAFF. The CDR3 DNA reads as TGTGCCAGCAGTTCCCCTTCCTCCCAGGGGACCAACACTGAAGCTTTCTTT.

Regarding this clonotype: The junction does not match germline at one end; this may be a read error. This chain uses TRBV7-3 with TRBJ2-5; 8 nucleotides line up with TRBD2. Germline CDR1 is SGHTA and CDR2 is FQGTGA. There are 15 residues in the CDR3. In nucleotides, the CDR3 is TGTGCCAGCAGCCCGAGAGCGGGAGAGCGAGAGACCCAGCACTTC. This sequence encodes CASSPRAGERETQHF.